Below, 21 T cell receptor beta chains from the same sample are listed, as sequenced in a study of response to subunit inactivated influenza vaccine. TCRdb reanalysed the RT-PCR reads using MiXCR and keeps one entry per CDR3 protein. The sample has about 650,000 distinct CDR3 sequences; around 15% are singletons. Sequencing was performed on PBMCs from blood, taken 14 to 15 days before vaccination. These receptors were collected from a man in his fifties who received an inactivated influenza vaccine.

This sequence joins TRBV3-1 and TRBJ1-1; D may be TRBD1 (5 bases). The CDR3 runs 18 residues. V lost 4 bases to trimming and J lost 0 bases, with 21 bases between them. From germline, CDR1 is LGHDT and CDR2 YNNKEL (reference sequence). DNA of the CDR3: TGTGCCAGCAGCCCAACGTACAGATCGGGGGGGATGAACACTGAAGCTTTCTTT. This encodes CASSPTYRSGGMNTEAFF.

The rearrangement links TRBV7-8 to TRBJ2-7; maybe TRBD1 (5 bases). The CDR3 is 13 residues long. CDR1 and CDR2 from the germline V gene are SGHVS and FQNEAQ. The V end was cut by 5 bases, the J end by 9 bases, with 17 bases between. Here the CDR3 DNA reads TGTGCCAGCAGCGGACGGACACCTTGGTGGCAGTACTTC. This gives the protein CASSGRTPWWQYF.

The chain recombines TRBV5-1 with TRBJ2-1, with 11 nucleotides matching TRBD2. In germline, CDR1 is SGHRS, CDR2 YFSETQ. The J segment lost 4 bases and the V segment lost 3 bases, leaving 12 bases of the junction unmatched. CDR3 length: 18 residues. CDR3 in DNA: TGCGCCAGCAGCTGGCTACTAGCGGGAGTTCCCTCATACAATGAGCAGTTCTTC. It yields the protein CASSWLLAGVPSYNEQFF.

This clonotype occurred a few times. The chain links TRBV20-1 to TRBJ2-5; 7 bases agree with TRBD1. The V gene's germline CDR1 is DFQATT and CDR2 SNEGSKA (reference sequence). Trimming removed 4 bases from V and 5 bases from J; junction bases left unmatched: 7. This CDR3 contains 13 residues. CDR3 region: CSATTGIGETQYF. CDR3 sequence (DNA): TGCAGTGCTACGACAGGGATCGGGGAGACCCAGTACTTC.

This chain links TRBV7-2 with TRBJ2-4, with D possibly TRBD1 on 7 matching bases. V dropped 3 bases and J dropped 0 bases, with 15 bases sitting between them. CDR1 and CDR2 from the germline V gene are SGHTA and FQGNSA. CDR3 length: 17 residues. The CDR3 sequence: CASSFGPGGIAKNIQYF. CDR3 sequence (DNA): TGTGCCAGCAGCTTCGGTCCAGGGGGGATAGCCAAAAACATTCAGTACTTC.

This clonotype was observed a handful of times. This chain joins TRBV4-2 and TRBJ2-1; TRBD2 might be the D (6 bases). V lost 1 base, J lost 4 bases, and 20 bases lay in between. Germline lookup yields CDR1 LGHNA and CDR2 YNFKEQ. This CDR3 spans 18 amino acids. The CDR3 DNA is TGTGCCAGCAGCCAAGCGGGACTTAGGGCCGGACCTTACAATGAGCAGTTCTTC. Translated, it gives CASSQAGLRAGPYNEQFF.

The genes are TRBV27 and TRBJ2-7; 10 nucleotides agree with TRBD1. Losses at the gene ends were 4 bases for V and 6 bases for J; bases not matched to a gene: 6. Germline V CDR1 and CDR2: MNHEY, SMNVEV (reference sequence). This CDR3 is 14 amino acids long. DNA of the CDR3: TGTGCCAGCAGTTACCGGGACAGGGGATTCGAGCAGTACTTC. Its protein is CASSYRDRGFEQYF.

This clonotype was seen more than once but under ten times. The CDR3 DNA reads as TGTGCCAGCAGCTTAGGTCCCCACTTGGGGGCTGAAGCTTTCTTT. It codes for CASSLGPHLGAEAFF. The chain couples TRBV7-2 to TRBJ1-1; the D gene is possibly TRBD1 (5 bases). Germline V gene data show CDR1 as SGHTA and CDR2 as FQGNSA. Trimming left V 1 base short and J 6 bases short, with 15 bases between. The CDR3 is 15 residues long.

The chain carries TRBV10-2 and TRBJ2-3; possibly TRBD2 for D (8 bases). V lost 7 bases and J lost 3, with 26 bases in between. CDR1 WSHSY and CDR2 SAAADI come from the germline V gene. The CDR3 totals 18 residues. CDR3 coding DNA: TGCGCCAGCACCCCAGGGGGGCGGCGGGGGGTTGTTACAGATACGCAGTATTTT. Protein product: CASTPGGRRGVVTDTQYF.

The chain recombines TRBV19 with TRBJ1-5; D perhaps matches TRBD1 (6 bases). The CDR3 runs to 15 residues. The germline gives CDR1 LNHDA, CDR2 SQIVND (reference sequence). V dropped 7 bases and J dropped 1 base, with 14 bases sitting between them. The CDR3 sequence: CASTTQGLSNQPQHF. Written as DNA, the CDR3 is TGTGCCAGTACTACACAGGGTTTAAGCAATCAGCCCCAGCATTTT. The complete variable domain, with remaining parts taken from reference TRBV19 and TRBJ1-5, reads DGGITQSPKYLFRKEGQNVTLSCEQNLNHDAMYWYRQDPGQGLRLIYYSQIVNDFQKGDIAEGYSVSREKKESFPLTVTSAQKNPTAFYLCASTTQGLSNQPQHFGDGTRLSIL.

This clonotype appeared many times. DNA of the CDR3: TGTGCCAGCAGCATCGCGGGAGGGCCCTTTTATGAGCAGTTCTTC. The encoded protein is CASSIAGGPFYEQFF. The chain links TRBV11-1 to TRBJ2-1; 9 nucleotides line up with TRBD2. V shed 5 bases, J shed 8 bases, and the junction held 10 bases outside the gene matches. Germline V CDR1 and CDR2: SGHAT, FQDESV (reference sequence). This CDR3 has 15 amino acids.

This chain joins TRBV2 and TRBJ2-1, with 9 bases aligning to TRBD1. CDR3 length: 15 residues. Trimming removed 6 bases from V and 15 bases from J; junction bases left unmatched: 18. Germline CDR1 reads SNHLY; CDR2 reads FYNNEI. In nucleotides, the CDR3 is TGTGCCAGCAGGTTTTCCAGGGACAGGGCCGAGTCGGGGTTCTTC. It encodes CASRFSRDRAESGFF.

This clonotype was counted between two and nine times. The DNA of the CDR3 is TGTGCCAGCAGTGAAGAAGGACTAGACACCGGGGAGCTGTTTTTT. Its protein is CASSEEGLDTGELFF. The chain combines TRBV2 with TRBJ2-2; 7 nucleotides line up with TRBD2. Germline V CDR1 and CDR2: SNHLY, FYNNEI. CDR3 length: 15 residues. The trim removed 1 base at V and 3 bases at J, leaving 2 bases unmatched.

This chain links TRBV7-9 with TRBJ2-3; possibly TRBD2 for D (5 bases). The germline CDR1 and CDR2 sequences are SEHNR and FQNEAQ (reference sequence). Deletions cut 1 base from V and 6 bases from J, with 11 bases between. There are 14 residues in the CDR3. DNA of the CDR3: TGTGCCAGCAGCTTAGTATGGCGGGCGGATACGCAGTATTTT. Translated, it gives CASSLVWRADTQYF.

This clonotype was detected ten times or more. The chain is built from TRBV15 and TRBJ2-6; D possibly matches TRBD1 or TRBD2 (5 bases each). There are 16 residues in the CDR3. Germline CDR1 LNHNV, CDR2 YYDKDF (reference sequence). V was shortened by 3 bases and J by 0 bases, with 9 bases between the two germline ends. Here the CDR3 reads CATSRGRYSGANVLTF. For the CDR3, the DNA is TGTGCCACCAGCAGGGGACGGTACTCTGGGGCCAACGTCCTGACTTTC.

This clonotype was picked up a small number of times. This chain connects TRBV10-3 to TRBJ1-1; D gene ambiguous. V was trimmed by 6 bases and J by 4 bases, leaving 15 bases between them. This CDR3 is built from 14 residues. CDR1 and CDR2 (germline): ENHRY, SYGVKD. The CDR3 region is CAISQTVRPTEAFF. DNA of the CDR3: TGTGCCATCAGCCAGACCGTGAGGCCCACTGAAGCTTTCTTT.

J is TRBJ2-1 and V is TRBV5-1, with 8 nucleotides matching TRBD2. The CDR3 covers 16 residues. After removal of 4 bases from V and 8 bases from J, the junction contained 14 bases not matched to a gene. Germline-derived CDR1 and CDR2 are SGHRS and YFSETQ. The CDR3 region is CASSLPLAVGVDEQFF. The DNA of the CDR3 is TGCGCCAGCAGCCTACCACTAGCGGTGGGGGTCGATGAGCAGTTCTTC.

The chain uses TRBV20-1 and TRBJ2-2, with D possibly being TRBD2 (6 bases). V was pared by 0 bases and J by 4 bases, with 12 bases between. CDR3 length: 15 residues. Germline CDR1 reads DFQATT; CDR2 reads SNEGSKA (reference sequence). This CDR3 reads CSARDLAGSTGELFF. For the CDR3, the DNA is TGCAGTGCTAGAGATCTCGCGGGGTCCACCGGGGAGCTGTTTTTT.

This chain connects TRBV6-6 to TRBJ1-5, with a tentative D call TRBD1 (5 bases). The CDR3 extends over 12 amino acids. V dropped 7 bases and J dropped 7 bases, with 11 bases sitting between them. Per germline, CDR1 MNHNY and CDR2 SVGAGI (reference sequence). In nucleotides, the CDR3 is TGTGCCAGCAAGAGAGAGGGGCAGCCCCAGCATTTT. Encoded protein: CASKREGQPQHF.

The chain links TRBV4-3 to TRBJ2-7, with TRBD2 matching 10 bases. The CDR3 totals 15 residues. Germline V gene sequence: CDR1 LGHNA, CDR2 YSLEER. J was trimmed by 6 bases and V by 4 bases; bases with no gene match: 9. The CDR3 nucleotides read TGCGCCAGCAGCCGCCTTCTAGCGGGAGCGGTCGAGCAGTACTTC. As protein: CASSRLLAGAVEQYF.

This clonotype is a singleton in its sample. The chain employs TRBV6-1 and TRBJ2-3; the match to TRBD1 covers 11 bases. The CDR3 length is 15 residues. J lost 4 bases, V lost 5 bases, and 5 bases had no gene match. The germline V gene has CDR1 MNHNS and CDR2 SASEGT. The CDR3 DNA sequence: TGTGCCAGCAGTAGGACAGGGGGCTACGCAGATACGCAGTATTTT. As protein: CASSRTGGYADTQYF.